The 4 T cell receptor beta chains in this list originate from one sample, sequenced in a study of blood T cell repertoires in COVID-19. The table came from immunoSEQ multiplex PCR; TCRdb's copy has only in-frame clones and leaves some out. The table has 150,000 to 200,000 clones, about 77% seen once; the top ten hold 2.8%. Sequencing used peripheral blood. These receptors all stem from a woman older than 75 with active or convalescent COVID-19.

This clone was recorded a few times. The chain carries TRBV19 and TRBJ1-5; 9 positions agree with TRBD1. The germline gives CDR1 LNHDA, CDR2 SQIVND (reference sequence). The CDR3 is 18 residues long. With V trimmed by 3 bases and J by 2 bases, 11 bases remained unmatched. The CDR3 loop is CASSMRGTGRVRNQPQHF. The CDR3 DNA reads TGTGCCAGTAGTATGAGGGGGACAGGGAGAGTTCGCAATCAGCCCCAGCATTTT.

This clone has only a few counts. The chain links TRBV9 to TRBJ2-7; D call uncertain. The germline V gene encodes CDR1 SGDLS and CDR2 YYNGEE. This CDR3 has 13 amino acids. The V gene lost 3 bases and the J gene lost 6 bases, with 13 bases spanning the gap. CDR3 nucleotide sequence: TGTGCCAGCAGCGCCCTGGTTGGCCTCGAGCAGTACTTC. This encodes CASSALVGLEQYF.

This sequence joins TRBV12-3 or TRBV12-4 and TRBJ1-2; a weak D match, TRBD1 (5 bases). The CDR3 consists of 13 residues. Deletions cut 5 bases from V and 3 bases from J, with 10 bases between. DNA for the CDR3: TGTGCCAGCAGTCCGAACAGGTACTATGGCTACACCTTC. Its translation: CASSPNRYYGYTF.

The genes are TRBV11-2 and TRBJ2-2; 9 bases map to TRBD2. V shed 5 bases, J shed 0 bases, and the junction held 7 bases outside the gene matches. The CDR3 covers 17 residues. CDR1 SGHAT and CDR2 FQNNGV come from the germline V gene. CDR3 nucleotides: TGTGCCAGCAGCCCGCGGGGGGGCGTGGCGAACACCGGGGAGCTGTTTTTT. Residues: CASSPRGGVANTGELFF.